Shown below are 9 T cell receptor beta chains from a single sample sequenced in a study of blood T cell repertoires in COVID-19 (dated by TCRdb to about 2020). The library relied on the immunoSEQ multiplex PCR assay. TCRdb took over this immuneACCESS table, retaining in-frame rearrangements with V and J assigned. Such tables are incomplete; in checked studies, under half of the missing clones stem from an unresolved V gene, and the remainder is unexplained. The sample table records about 340,000 clones; about 92% of these occur just once. The top ten clones comprise 18% of the sample. Sequenced: PBMCs or T cells enriched from blood (not recorded which). These receptor sequences come from a woman aged 30 to 39 who had recovered from COVID-19.

The rearrangement joins TRBV2 to TRBJ1-1, with a tentative D call TRBD1 (5 bases). The length of the CDR3 is 15 residues. Trimming took off 4 bases at V and 0 bases at J, with 12 bases between the two ends. Germline V gene sequence: CDR1 SNHLY, CDR2 FYNNEI. The CDR3 DNA reads TGTGCCAGCAGTGGGGGGGTAACCATGAACACTGAAGCTTTCTTT. Translation: CASSGGVTMNTEAFF.

V usage is TRBV3-1 (or the pseudogene TRBV3-2) and J usage is TRBJ2-2, with TRBD2 identical over 10 bases. V was pared by 2 bases and J by 4 bases, with 7 bases of the junction left unmatched. Germline V gene sequence: CDR1 LGHDT, CDR2 YNNKEL (reference sequence). The CDR3 covers 17 residues. CDR3 in amino acids: CASSQIGSGRFTGELFF. The DNA for the CDR3 is TGTGCCAGCAGCCAAATAGGTAGCGGGAGGTTCACCGGGGAGCTGTTTTTT.

This clone was seen just once. V and J are TRBV7-2 and TRBJ2-7, with 12 bases lining up with TRBD2. The CDR3 covers 16 residues. The germline V gene has CDR1 SGHTA and CDR2 FQGNSA. Germline trimming cut 1 base from V and 9 bases from J; bases unmatched to any gene: 10. The CDR3 sequence is CASSLGASGGAFGQYF. For the CDR3, the DNA is TGTGCCAGCAGCTTAGGGGCTAGCGGGGGGGCTTTCGGGCAGTACTTC.

The chain couples TRBV14 to TRBJ1-1; D is unresolved. Germline V lookup: CDR1 SGHDN, CDR2 FVKESK. CDR3 length: 16 amino acids. Trimming shortened V by 0 bases and J by 0 bases, and 11 bases separated the two germline ends. The CDR3 nucleotides read TGTGCCAGCAGCCAAGATTCGGGTCTATTGAACACTGAAGCTTTCTTT. Residues: CASSQDSGLLNTEAFF.

The chain employs TRBV4-1 and TRBJ2-3; 14 positions match TRBD2. V lost 1 base, J lost 5 bases, and 2 bases stayed unmatched. Germline V lookup: CDR1 MGHRA, CDR2 YSYEKL. The CDR3 covers 16 residues. CDR3 nucleotides: TGCGCCAGCAGCCAAGGACTAGCGGGGGGGAGAGATACGCAGTATTTT. As protein: CASSQGLAGGRDTQYF.

The genes are TRBV4-3 and TRBJ1-4, with 7 bases lining up with TRBD1. V dropped 0 bases and J dropped 8; count of bases not matched to a gene: 6. The germline V gene has CDR1 LGHNA and CDR2 YSLEER. The CDR3 is 15 amino acids. CDR3 amino acids: CASSQDWSGGEKLFF. In DNA form, the CDR3 reads TGCGCCAGCAGCCAAGATTGGTCAGGGGGGGAAAAACTGTTTTTT.

The chain combines TRBV27 with TRBJ2-7, with 7 bases that match TRBD2. The CDR3 totals 19 residues. CDR1 is MNHEY and CDR2 is SMNVEV in the germline V gene (reference sequence). J lost 1 base, V lost 5 bases, and 20 bases had no gene match. In DNA, the CDR3 is TGTGCCAGCAGTACATATGGAAGGGGAGGGAGGCCTGGGTCCTACGAGCAGTACTTC. Residues: CASSTYGRGGRPGSYEQYF.

The chain employs TRBV5-1 and TRBJ1-1, with 7 bases fitting TRBD1. J was trimmed by 1 base and V by 5 bases; bases with no gene match: 5. The CDR3 is 14 residues long. CDR1 is SGHRS and CDR2 is YFSETQ in the germline V gene. This CDR3 reads CASRLGTANTEAFF. CDR3 bases: TGCGCCAGCAGACTCGGGACAGCGAACACTGAAGCTTTCTTT.

The chain joins TRBV25-1 to TRBJ2-2; D is perhaps TRBD2 (5 bases). Germline CDR1 is MGHDK and CDR2 is SYGVNS. The CDR3 contains 15 residues. Trimming removed 2 bases from V and 4 bases from J, with 11 bases in between. The CDR3 loop is CASSEIVAPTGELFF. The CDR3 nucleotides are TGTGCCAGCAGTGAAATAGTAGCGCCCACCGGGGAGCTGTTTTTT.